This TCR beta chain was obtained from a study of blood T cell repertoires in COVID-19 (dated by TCRdb to 2018 to 2020). Looking at the study overall: Samples from collaborators originated in the United States, Italy and Spain and spanned both the acute and convalescent phases of COVID-19. The prospective study material was composed of cDNA or gDNA derived from T cells, B-cell-depleted T cells, or PBMCs. Subjects who had been exposed to COVID-19, were actively infected with it, or had recovered from it provided the deeply sampled blood TCRbeta repertoires that made up the dataset. The repertoires were released in a freely available public database meant as a resource for research on the immune response to SARS-CoV-2. Samples came from the ongoing ImmuneRACE study (first 160 participants) plus 1,254 subjects from 6 global collaborators. Sample metadata almost always included a de-identified subject ID, COVID-19 status, age in years and sex. Where HLA class I and class II types were available, the types were taken from metadata supplied by the sample provider, not from assay-based typing. Summary of the overall study and its limitations: How much clinical and demographic metadata was included differed by source and by participant, and the metadata was provided uncurated.

For CDR1 and CDR2, the germline V gene (reference sequence) lists SEHNR and FQNEAQ. Germline trimming amounts to 5 bases on V and 13 bases on J, with 16 as the count of junction bases outside the gene matches. There are 14 amino acids in the CDR3, from cysteine to phenylalanine inclusive. Only CDR3 DNA is held: 42 bases, read in frame from base 1. Each collaborating institution followed its own protocols to collect whole blood in K2EDTA tubes. For TCRbeta analysis, collaborators shipped samples in one of three forms: frozen whole blood, isolated PBMCs, or DNA extracted from either of those sample types. TCRbeta CDR3 regions were amplified from genomic DNA using the immunoSEQ Assay, a bias-controlled multiplex PCR. Per the original workflow: Within the assay, amplification of reference gene primers was used to estimate how many nucleated cells each sample contained. To quantify the absolute abundance of each unique TCRbeta CDR3 rearrangement, sequence reads were collapsed and filtered. For each sample, productive Simpson clonality was calculated as the square root of Simpson's diversity index across productive rearrangements. The clones in this table, taken by TCRdb from immuneACCESS, are in-frame only. Not every clone is retained; where verified, under half of the shortfall comes from an unresolved V gene, and the cause of the rest is unknown. Clone size and V and J calls were adopted from that table, with D and trimming inferred from the DNA. Counted in this sample were about 190,000 clones; about 88% of them appeared once. Approximately 1% of the sample is held by the ten biggest clonotypes.

Concerning this clone: The clone's antigen remains unknown. No base quality information exists; no much larger clone differs at one position.

The V and J genes are TRBV7-9 and TRBJ1-1; TRBD1 aligns with 7 central bases. Sequencing was performed on peripheral blood. The clonotype comes from a man aged 25 to 40 with acute or convalescent COVID-19. In nucleotides, the sequence is TGTGCCAGCAGCCAAGACCGGACAGGAATCAGGGTTTTCTTT. This gives the protein CASSQDRTGIRVFF.